This T cell receptor (beta chain) was obtained from a study of CD8 T cells in Susac syndrome. The CDR3 runs 14 residues. CDR1 is MGHRA, CDR2 YSYEKL, per germline. The V end lost 0 bases, the J end lost 3 bases, and 9 bases lay between the germline ends. Random hexamers were used to reverse transcribe an amount of about 0.45 to 1 ug RNA. MiXCR, run by TCRdb on the immunoSEQ multiplex PCR reads, gives a single entry per CDR3 protein. The sample records about 210,000 distinct CDR3 sequences, 85% to 95% being singletons. This TCR was recovered from a human donor in good health. The sequenced sample was CD4+ T cells from PBMCs. V is TRBV4-1 and J is TRBJ2-7, with unresolved D. Here the CDR3 DNA reads TGCGCCAGCAGCCAAGATCGGTACAGCTACGAGCAGTACTTC. Protein sequence: CASSQDRYSYEQYF.